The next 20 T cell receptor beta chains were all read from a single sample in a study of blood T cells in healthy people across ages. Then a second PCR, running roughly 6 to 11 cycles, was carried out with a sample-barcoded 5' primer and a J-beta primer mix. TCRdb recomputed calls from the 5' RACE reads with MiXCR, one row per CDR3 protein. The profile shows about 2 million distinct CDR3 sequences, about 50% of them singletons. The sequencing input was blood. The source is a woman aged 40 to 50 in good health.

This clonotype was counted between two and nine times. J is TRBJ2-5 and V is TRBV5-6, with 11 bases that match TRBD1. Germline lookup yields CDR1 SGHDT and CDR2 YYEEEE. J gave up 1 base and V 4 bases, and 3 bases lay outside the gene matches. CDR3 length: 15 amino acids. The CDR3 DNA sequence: TGTGCCAGCAGCGGACAGGGGGCCGTCCAAGAGACCCAGTACTTC. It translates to CASSGQGAVQETQYF.

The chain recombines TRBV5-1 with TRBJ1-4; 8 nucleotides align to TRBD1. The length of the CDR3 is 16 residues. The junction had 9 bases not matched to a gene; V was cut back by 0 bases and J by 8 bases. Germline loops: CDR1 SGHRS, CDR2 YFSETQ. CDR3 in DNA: TGCGCCAGCAGCTTGGGACAGGGGATAATAAGGGAAAAACTGTTTTTT. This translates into CASSLGQGIIREKLFF.

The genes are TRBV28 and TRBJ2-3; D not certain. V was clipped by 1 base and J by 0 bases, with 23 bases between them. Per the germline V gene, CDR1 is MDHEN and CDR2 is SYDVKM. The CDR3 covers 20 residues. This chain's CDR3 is CASSLFRSHGSFSSTDTQYF. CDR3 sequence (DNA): TGTGCCAGCAGTTTATTCCGTTCGCACGGGTCGTTCTCTAGCACAGATACGCAGTATTTT. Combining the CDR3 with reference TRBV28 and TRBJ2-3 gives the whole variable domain DVKVTQSSRYLVKRTGEKVFLECVQDMDHENMFWYRQDPGLGLRLIYFSYDVKMKEKGDIPEGYSVSREKKERFSLILESASTNQTSMYLCASSLFRSHGSFSSTDTQYFGPGTRLTVL.

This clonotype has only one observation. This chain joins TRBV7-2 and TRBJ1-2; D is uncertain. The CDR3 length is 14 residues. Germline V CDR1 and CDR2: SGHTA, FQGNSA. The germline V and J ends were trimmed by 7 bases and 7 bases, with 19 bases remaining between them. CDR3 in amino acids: CASTRAEALLGYTF. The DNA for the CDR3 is TGTGCCAGCACGCGGGCAGAGGCTCTACTTGGCTACACCTTC.

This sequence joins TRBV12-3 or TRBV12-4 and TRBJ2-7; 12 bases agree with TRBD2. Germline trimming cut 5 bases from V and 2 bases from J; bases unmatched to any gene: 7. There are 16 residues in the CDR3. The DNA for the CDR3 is TGTGCCAGCAGTCCAAGGACTAGCGGGACTACCTACGAGCAGTACTTC. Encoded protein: CASSPRTSGTTYEQYF.

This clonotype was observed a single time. CDR3 sequence reads: CASGTSFSADTQYF. For the CDR3, the DNA is TGCGCCAGCGGGACTTCCTTCTCGGCAGATACGCAGTATTTT. The rearrangement uses TRBV5-1 and TRBJ2-3, with D perhaps TRBD2 (6 bases). The V and J ends lost 7 bases and 4 bases respectively, with 16 bases between them. Germline CDR1 SGHRS, CDR2 YFSETQ. The CDR3 loop spans 14 amino acids.

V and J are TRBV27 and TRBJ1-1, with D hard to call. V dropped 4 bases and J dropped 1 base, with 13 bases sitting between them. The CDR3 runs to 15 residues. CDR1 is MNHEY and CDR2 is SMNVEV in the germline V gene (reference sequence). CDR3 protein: CASSSLRATNTEAFF. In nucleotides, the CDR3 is TGTGCCAGCAGTTCCTTGAGGGCCACGAACACTGAAGCTTTCTTT.

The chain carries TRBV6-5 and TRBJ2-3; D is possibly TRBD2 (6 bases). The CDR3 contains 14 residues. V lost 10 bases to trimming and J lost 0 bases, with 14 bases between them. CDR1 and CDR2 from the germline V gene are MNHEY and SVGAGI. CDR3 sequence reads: CATGSLTSTDTQYF. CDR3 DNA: TGTGCCACCGGGAGCCTCACTAGCACAGATACGCAGTATTTT.

CDR3 sequence (DNA): TGCAGTGCTAGTTGGGGGAACTCCCTCGAGCAGTACTTC. Amino acids: CSASWGNSLEQYF. The chain uses TRBV20-1 and TRBJ2-4; D may match TRBD1 or TRBD2 (5 bases each). The J call may be faulty, since TRBJ2-7 better matches the DNA end. Per germline, CDR1 DFQATT and CDR2 SNEGSKA (reference sequence). This CDR3 has 13 residues.

This CDR3 is CASSFGATWDEQFF. The CDR3 region has the DNA TGTGCCAGCAGTTTTGGGGCAACGTGGGATGAGCAGTTCTTC. J is TRBJ2-1 and V is TRBV12-3 or TRBV12-4; TRBD1 is a possible D gene (5 bases). V was shortened by 3 bases and J by 8 bases, with 14 bases between the two germline ends. The CDR3 sequence is 14 residues long.

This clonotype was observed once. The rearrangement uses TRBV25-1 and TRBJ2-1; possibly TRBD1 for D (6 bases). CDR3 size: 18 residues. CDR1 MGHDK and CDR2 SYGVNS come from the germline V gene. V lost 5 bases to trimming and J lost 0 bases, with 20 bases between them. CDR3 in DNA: TGTGCCAGCAGTAGTACTGGGTGGGACAAGAGCTCCTACAATGAGCAGTTCTTC. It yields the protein CASSSTGWDKSSYNEQFF.

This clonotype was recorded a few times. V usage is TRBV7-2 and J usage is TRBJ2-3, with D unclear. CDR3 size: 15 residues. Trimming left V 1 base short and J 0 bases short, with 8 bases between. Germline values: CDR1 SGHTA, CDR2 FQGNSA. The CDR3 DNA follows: TGTGCCAGCAGCTTAGACCAGGCTAGCACAGATACGCAGTATTTT. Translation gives CASSLDQASTDTQYF.

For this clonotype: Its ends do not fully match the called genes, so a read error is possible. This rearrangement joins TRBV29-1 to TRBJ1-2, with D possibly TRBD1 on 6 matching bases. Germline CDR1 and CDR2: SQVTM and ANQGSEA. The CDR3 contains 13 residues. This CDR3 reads CSVPDGGPYGYIF. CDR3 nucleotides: TGCAGCGTTCCGGACGGGGGGCCTTATGGCTACATCTTC.

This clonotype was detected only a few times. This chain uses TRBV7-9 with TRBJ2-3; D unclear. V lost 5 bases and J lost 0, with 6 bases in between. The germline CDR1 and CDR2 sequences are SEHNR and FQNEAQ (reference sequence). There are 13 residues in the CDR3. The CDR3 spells CASSKDSTDTQYF. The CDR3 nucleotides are TGTGCCAGCAGCAAAGACAGCACAGATACGCAGTATTTT.

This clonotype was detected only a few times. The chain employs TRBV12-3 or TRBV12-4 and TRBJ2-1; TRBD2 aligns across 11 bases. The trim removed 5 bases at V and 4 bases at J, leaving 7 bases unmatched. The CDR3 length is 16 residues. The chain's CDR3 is CASSRNSGGVYNEQFF. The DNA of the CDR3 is TGTGCCAGCAGTCGCAATAGCGGGGGGGTTTACAATGAGCAGTTCTTC.

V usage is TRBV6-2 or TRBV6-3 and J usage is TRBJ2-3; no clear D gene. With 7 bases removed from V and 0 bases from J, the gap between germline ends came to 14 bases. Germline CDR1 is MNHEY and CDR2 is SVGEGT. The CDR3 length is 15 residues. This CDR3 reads CASTPIGPSTDTQYF. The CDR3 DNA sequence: TGTGCCAGCACCCCAATCGGCCCTAGCACAGATACGCAGTATTTT.

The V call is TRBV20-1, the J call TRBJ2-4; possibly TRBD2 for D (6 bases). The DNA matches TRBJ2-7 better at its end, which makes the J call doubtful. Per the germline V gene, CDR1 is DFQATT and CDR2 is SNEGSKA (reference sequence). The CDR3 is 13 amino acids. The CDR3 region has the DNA TGCAGTGCTAGATTCTCGGGGACTCACGAGCAGTACTTC. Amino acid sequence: CSARFSGTHEQYF.

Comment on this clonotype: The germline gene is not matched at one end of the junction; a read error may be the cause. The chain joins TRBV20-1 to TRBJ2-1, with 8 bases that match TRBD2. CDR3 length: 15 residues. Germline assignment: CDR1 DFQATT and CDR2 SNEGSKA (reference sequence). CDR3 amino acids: CSARERGSSYNEQFF. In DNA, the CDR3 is TGCAGTGCCAGAGAGCGGGGGAGCTCCTACAATGAGCAGTTCTTC.

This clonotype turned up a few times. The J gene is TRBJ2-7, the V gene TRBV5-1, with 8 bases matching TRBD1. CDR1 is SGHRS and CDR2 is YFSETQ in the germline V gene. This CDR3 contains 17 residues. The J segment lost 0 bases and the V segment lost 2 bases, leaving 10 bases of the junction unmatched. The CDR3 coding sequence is TGCGCCAGCAGCTTTACAACAGGGGGGAGCCCCTCCTACGAGCAGTACTTC. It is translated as CASSFTTGGSPSYEQYF.

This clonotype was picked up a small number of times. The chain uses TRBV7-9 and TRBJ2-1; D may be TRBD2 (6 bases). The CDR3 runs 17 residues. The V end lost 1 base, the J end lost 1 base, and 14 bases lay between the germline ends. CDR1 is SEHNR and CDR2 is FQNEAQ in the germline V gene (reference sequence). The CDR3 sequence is CASSLDGGLISYNEQFF. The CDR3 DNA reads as TGTGCCAGCAGCTTAGACGGGGGACTCATATCCTACAATGAGCAGTTCTTC.